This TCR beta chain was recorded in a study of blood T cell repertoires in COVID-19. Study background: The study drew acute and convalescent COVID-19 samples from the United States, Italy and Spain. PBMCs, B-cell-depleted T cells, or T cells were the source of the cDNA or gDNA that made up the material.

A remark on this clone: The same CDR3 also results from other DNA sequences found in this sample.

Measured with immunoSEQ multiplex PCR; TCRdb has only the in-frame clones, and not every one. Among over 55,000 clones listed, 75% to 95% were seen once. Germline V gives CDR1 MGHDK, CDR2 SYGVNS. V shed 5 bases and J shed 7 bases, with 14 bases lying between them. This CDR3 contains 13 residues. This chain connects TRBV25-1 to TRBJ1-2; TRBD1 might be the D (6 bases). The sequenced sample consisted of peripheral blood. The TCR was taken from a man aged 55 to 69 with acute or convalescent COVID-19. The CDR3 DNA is TGTGCCAGCAGTCCCCGGGGGGGCTCTGGCTACACCTTC. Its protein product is CASSPRGGSGYTF.